This T cell receptor beta chain was identified in a study of beta chain features in type 1 diabetes. Study-level points and caveats: The similarity of naive, central memory and Treg TCRB repertoires appeared greater among patients than among healthy donors.

Expressed TCRB transcripts were sequenced, since all the RNA that had been isolated was reverse transcribed. Profiling relied on immunoSEQ multiplex PCR, and the TCRdb table lists in-frame clones only, not all of them. The profile shows roughly 240,000 clones, roughly 70% of them singletons. This clone has only a few counts. The antigen remains unidentified. Without exception, sorted populations had purity beyond 98%. CDR1 is GTSNPN and CDR2 is SVGIG in the germline V gene (reference sequence). This CDR3 contains 11 residues. Trimming stripped 4 bases from V and 3 bases from J, with 4 bases between. The sequenced material came from naive CD4+ T cells from blood. The sequence was collected from a man aged 25-45 years in good health. V is TRBV30 and J is TRBJ2-1; D unclear. CDR3 coding DNA: TGTGCCTGGACCCTCTACAATGAGCAGTTCTTC. Translating gives CAWTLYNEQFF.